This passage covers 30 T cell receptor beta chains from one sample sequenced in a study of T cell changes during pregnancy in multiple sclerosis. Clones were sequenced by immunoSEQ multiplex PCR, and TCRdb holds only the in-frame ones, with some missing. Among some 40,000 clones listed, 85% to 90% were seen once. The specimen comprised CD4+ T cells from peripheral blood mononuclear cells, sampled in the first trimester of pregnancy. The receptors stem from a female donor with multiple sclerosis, enrolled in a pregnancy study.

This chain uses TRBV4-1 with TRBJ1-4; possible D gene TRBD1, 6 bases. The CDR3 has 17 residues. V was trimmed by 2 bases and J by 3 bases, leaving 16 bases between them. Looked up from germline, CDR1 is MGHRA and CDR2 is YSYEKL. CDR3 DNA sequence: TGCGCCAGCAGCCAACGGGGGGGGGCCGTTGCTAATGAAAAACTGTTTTTT. Translated: CASSQRGGAVANEKLFF.

The chain employs TRBV2 and TRBJ2-7; the D gene is possibly TRBD2 (6 bases). The germline CDR1 and CDR2 sequences are SNHLY and FYNNEI. The CDR3 runs to 13 residues. V lost 8 bases to trimming and J lost 3 bases, with 14 bases between them. CDR3 bases: TGTGCCAGCGGGCTAGCGACATTCTACGAGCAGTACTTC. Translated: CASGLATFYEQYF.

V and J are TRBV15 and TRBJ2-1, with D maybe TRBD2 (5 bases). The germline gives CDR1 LNHNV, CDR2 YYDKDF (reference sequence). The CDR3 length is 13 residues. V lost 1 base and J lost 7, with 8 bases in between. CDR3 nucleotide sequence: TGTGCCACCAGCAGAGGAGGACTTAATGAGCAGTTCTTC. Translated, it gives CATSRGGLNEQFF.

This clone was observed once. J is TRBJ2-7 and V is TRBV11-2; 8 bases align to TRBD2. This CDR3 spans 15 amino acids. V lost 1 base to trimming and J lost 3 bases; unmatched junction nucleotides: 5. Germline CDR1 SGHAT, CDR2 FQNNGV. CDR3 coding DNA: TGTGCCAGCAGCTTAGTAAGCGGGAGAATCTACGAGCAGTACTTC. This encodes CASSLVSGRIYEQYF.

The chain combines TRBV7-3 with TRBJ1-2; TRBD1 aligns across 8 bases. Germline lookup yields CDR1 SGHTA and CDR2 FQGTGA. The CDR3 is 16 amino acids. The junction had 8 bases not matched to a gene; V was cut back by 5 bases and J by 0 bases. This CDR3 reads CASSRGGQASNYGYTF. CDR3 in DNA: TGTGCCAGCAGCCGAGGGGGACAGGCTTCTAACTATGGCTACACCTTC.

The chain links TRBV19 to TRBJ2-1; D may be TRBD2 (5 bases). CDR3 length: 15 residues. Germline CDR1 LNHDA, CDR2 SQIVND (reference sequence). Trimming pared 8 bases from V and 0 bases from J, leaving 14 bases between. The CDR3 sequence: CASSPSSGSYNEQFF. The CDR3 bases are TGTGCCAGTTCTCCCTCAAGCGGCTCCTACAATGAGCAGTTCTTC.

The chain couples TRBV7-8 to TRBJ2-3; 10 bases fit TRBD2. The CDR3 has 18 amino acids. V was pared by 6 bases and J by 10 bases, with 22 bases of the junction left unmatched. The V gene's germline CDR1 is SGHVS and CDR2 FQNEAQ. CDR3 DNA sequence: TGTGCCAGCAGGTTGGAACAGGGGGAGGCTAGCGGGAGTACTTCGCAGTATTTT. Amino acid sequence: CASRLEQGEASGSTSQYF.

The V call is TRBV4-1, the J call TRBJ1-1; D gene ambiguous. With 3 bases removed from V and 7 bases from J, the gap between germline ends came to 6 bases. Germline lookup yields CDR1 MGHRA and CDR2 YSYEKL. The CDR3 has 11 amino acids. The CDR3: CASSHRHEAFF. The CDR3 DNA reads as TGCGCCAGCAGCCACCGACATGAAGCTTTCTTT.

This clone occurred once. The rearrangement uses TRBV11-2 and TRBJ2-7; a weak D match, TRBD2 (6 bases). The CDR3 runs to 14 residues. The ends were cut back, 7 bases at V and 6 bases at J, with 19 bases in the middle. Germline CDR1 and CDR2: SGHAT and FQNNGV. The CDR3 loop is CASKWDLSSVEQYF. The DNA for the CDR3 is TGTGCCAGCAAATGGGACTTAAGTTCGGTCGAGCAGTACTTC.

This clone was counted only a few times. The V and J genes are TRBV2 and TRBJ2-1, with 7 bases fitting TRBD2. CDR3 length: 15 residues. Germline values: CDR1 SNHLY, CDR2 FYNNEI. The V and J ends lost 3 bases and 8 bases, in that order; junction bases with no gene match: 10. As DNA, the CDR3 is TGTGCCAGCAGTGATGGGGGGGTTTTTGGGGATGAGCAGTTCTTC. Amino acids: CASSDGGVFGDEQFF.

The chain recombines TRBV11-2 with TRBJ2-1; weak D call: TRBD2 (6 bases). Trimming shortened V by 6 bases and J by 8 bases, and 23 bases separated the two germline ends. This CDR3 has 16 amino acids. CDR1 and CDR2 from the germline V gene are SGHAT and FQNNGV. CDR3 residues: CASRRGSSGSKDEQFF. For the CDR3, the DNA is TGTGCCAGCAGACGGGGGTCTTCCGGGAGTAAGGATGAGCAGTTCTTC. Full variable domain (missing parts from reference TRBV11-2 and TRBJ2-1): EAGVAQSPRYKIIEKRQSVAFWCNPISGHATLYWYQQILGQGPKLLIQFQNNGVVDDSQLPKDRFSAERLKGVDSTLKIQPAKLEDSAVYLCASRRGSSGSKDEQFFGPGTRLTVL.

This chain links TRBV7-2 with TRBJ2-1; 8 nucleotides align to TRBD2. Germline loops: CDR1 SGHTA, CDR2 FQGNSA. CDR3 length: 17 amino acids. The ends lost 7 bases at V and 7 bases at J; junction bases unmatched: 18. As DNA, the CDR3 is TGTGCCAGCACCACTTATGTTCAGAGCGGGAGAGGAAATGAGCAGTTCTTC. Its protein is CASTTYVQSGRGNEQFF.

The chain carries TRBV6-6 and TRBJ2-5, with a tentative D call TRBD1 (6 bases). Trimming pared 6 bases from V and 1 base from J, leaving 12 bases between. The CDR3 consists of 14 residues. In germline, CDR1 is MNHNY, CDR2 SVGAGI (reference sequence). The CDR3 here is CASRLGHLQETQYF. The CDR3 coding sequence is TGTGCCAGCAGGTTGGGACACCTCCAAGAGACCCAGTACTTC.

The chain employs TRBV5-6 and TRBJ1-5; 10 nucleotides align to TRBD1. V lost 1 base, J lost 7 bases, and 5 bases stayed unmatched. CDR3 size: 15 residues. Germline V gene sequence: CDR1 SGHDT, CDR2 YYEEEE. The CDR3, as DNA: TGTGCCAGCAGCTTGCGACAGGGGGCGAAACAGCCCCAGCATTTT. Residues: CASSLRQGAKQPQHF.

V is TRBV30 and J is TRBJ1-1; 9 bases fit TRBD1. Germline CDR1 is GTSNPN and CDR2 is SVGIG (reference sequence). The CDR3 consists of 13 residues. Trimming cost V 3 bases and J 2 bases; bases outside gene matches: 1. The DNA for the CDR3 is TGTGCCTGGAGACAGGGGGCAAACACTGAAGCTTTCTTT. As protein: CAWRQGANTEAFF.

This clone was picked up a small number of times. The rearrangement uses TRBV30 and TRBJ1-5; D is undetermined. CDR3 length: 13 residues. The germline gives CDR1 GTSNPN, CDR2 SVGIG (reference sequence). V was shortened by 5 bases and J by 4 bases, with 12 bases between the two germline ends. CDR3 sequence: CAWALGGNQPQHF. CDR3 nucleotide sequence: TGTGCCTGGGCGCTAGGCGGGAATCAGCCCCAGCATTTT. Looking up the rest from reference TRBV30 and TRBJ1-5 gives the full variable domain: SQTIHQWPATLVQPVGSPLSLECTVEGTSNPNLYWYRQAAGRGLQLLFYSVGIGQISSEVPQNLSASRPQDRQFILSSKKLLLSDSGFYLCAWALGGNQPQHFGDGTRLSIL.

This clone is a singleton in its sample. The V gene is TRBV7-9, the J gene TRBJ1-2; TRBD1 aligns across 11 bases. Germline assignment: CDR1 SEHNR and CDR2 FQNEAQ (reference sequence). The CDR3 is made up of 16 amino acids. The junction had 5 bases not matched to a gene; V was cut back by 5 bases and J by 0 bases. The CDR3 DNA reads as TGTGCCAGCAGCCGGACAGGGGGCAGAACTAACTATGGCTACACCTTC. Its translation: CASSRTGGRTNYGYTF.

The chain uses TRBV7-8 and TRBJ1-5, with D possibly being TRBD1 (6 bases). The CDR3 extends over 18 amino acids. In germline, CDR1 is SGHVS, CDR2 FQNEAQ. V lost 5 bases, J lost 2 bases, and 22 bases lay in between. DNA for the CDR3: TGTGCCAGCAGCCTCCTAAGGGTGGGGGCTCGGGGCAATCAGCCCCAGCATTTT. Amino acid sequence: CASSLLRVGARGNQPQHF.

The chain carries TRBV6-5 and TRBJ1-2; 11 nucleotides match TRBD1. The CDR3 runs to 15 residues. Per germline, CDR1 MNHEY and CDR2 SVGAGI. Trimming at V came to 5 bases and at J to 3 bases, leaving 5 bases not matched to a gene. The CDR3 is CASSMDRGHYYGYTF. CDR3 in DNA: TGTGCCAGCAGTATGGACAGGGGGCATTACTATGGCTACACCTTC.

The V call is TRBV6-1, the J call TRBJ1-1, with 7 bases matching TRBD1. The V segment lost 2 bases and the J segment 0 bases; nucleotides outside the gene matches: 12. This CDR3 comprises 18 residues. CDR1 and CDR2 from the germline V gene are MNHNS and SASEGT. CDR3 sequence: CASSEHLLGTDLNTEAFF. In DNA, the CDR3 is TGTGCCAGCAGTGAACACCTACTGGGGACAGACTTGAACACTGAAGCTTTCTTT.

This chain connects TRBV19 to TRBJ2-1, with 14 bases lining up with TRBD2. CDR1 is LNHDA, CDR2 SQIVND, per germline (reference sequence). V lost 7 bases, J lost 6 bases, and 14 bases stayed unmatched. The CDR3 length is 18 residues. CDR3 amino acids: CASTITPRLAGGVNEQFF. In DNA, the CDR3 is TGTGCCAGTACCATAACCCCTCGACTAGCGGGAGGGGTCAATGAGCAGTTCTTC.

The rearrangement joins TRBV7-8 to TRBJ2-5, with 8 nucleotides matching TRBD2. Trimming removed 3 bases from V and 5 bases from J; junction bases left unmatched: 5. Germline loops: CDR1 SGHVS, CDR2 FQNEAQ. The CDR3 length is 14 residues. The CDR3 spells CASSLNGREETQYF. The DNA for the CDR3 is TGTGCCAGCAGCTTGAACGGGAGGGAGGAGACCCAGTACTTC.

The chain uses TRBV6-1 and TRBJ1-2; no definite D call. With 5 bases removed from V and 5 bases from J, the gap between germline ends came to 9 bases. This CDR3 is built from 12 residues. Germline-derived CDR1 and CDR2 are MNHNS and SASEGT. In DNA, the CDR3 is TGTGCCAGCAGTCTCGGAGATTATGGCTACACCTTC. This sequence encodes CASSLGDYGYTF.

The rearrangement links TRBV7-9 to TRBJ2-7, with a tentative D call TRBD1 (5 bases). From germline, CDR1 is SEHNR and CDR2 FQNEAQ (reference sequence). The CDR3 loop spans 14 amino acids. V lost 1 base, J lost 2 bases, and 9 bases lay in between. The CDR3 nucleotides are TGTGCCAGCAGCTTAGTCTCAGGGACCTACGAGCAGTACTTC. As protein: CASSLVSGTYEQYF.

The V call is TRBV7-9, the J call TRBJ2-7, with D perhaps TRBD2 (6 bases). This CDR3 comprises 14 residues. Trimming pared 1 base from V and 6 bases from J, leaving 13 bases between. CDR1 is SEHNR, CDR2 FQNEAQ, per germline (reference sequence). The CDR3 spells CASSLGRASLEQYF. Written as DNA, the CDR3 is TGTGCCAGCAGCTTAGGGAGGGCTAGTCTCGAGCAGTACTTC.

The rearrangement links TRBV7-2 to TRBJ1-3; tentatively, D is TRBD1 (6 bases). Deletions cut 5 bases from V and 2 bases from J, with 10 bases between. Germline CDR1 and CDR2: SGHTA and FQGNSA. CDR3 length equals 14 residues. The CDR3, as DNA: TGTGCCAGCAGCCGTGGACAGACTGGAAACACCATATATTTT. Amino acids: CASSRGQTGNTIYF.

The rearrangement links TRBV2 to TRBJ1-2, with D uncertain. V was shortened by 1 base and J by 4 bases, with 7 bases between the two germline ends. The CDR3 is 13 residues long. CDR1 is SNHLY, CDR2 FYNNEI, per germline. The CDR3 coding sequence is TGTGCCAGCAGTGAAGACACCCGCTATGGCTACACCTTC. Protein sequence: CASSEDTRYGYTF. The full variable domain, with the rest looked up from reference TRBV2 and TRBJ1-2, is EPEVTQTPSHQVTQMGQEVILRCVPISNHLYFYWYRQILGQKVEFLVSFYNNEISEKSEIFDDQFSVERPDGSNFTLKIRSTKLEDSAMYFCASSEDTRYGYTFGSGTRLTVV.

This chain connects TRBV28 to TRBJ2-7, with a possible D match to TRBD1 (7 bases). The V gene lost 6 bases and the J gene lost 4 bases, with 19 bases spanning the gap. CDR3 length: 15 amino acids. Germline CDR1 reads MDHEN; CDR2 reads SYDVKM. The CDR3 loop is CASRPQGQGGYEQYF. The CDR3 DNA sequence: TGTGCCAGCAGGCCCCAGGGGCAGGGGGGTTACGAGCAGTACTTC.

The J gene is TRBJ2-1, the V gene TRBV2; D call uncertain. The CDR3 has 14 amino acids. Between the trimmed V and J ends, which lost 3 bases and 4 bases, there was a span of 10 bases. The germline gives CDR1 SNHLY, CDR2 FYNNEI. This CDR3 reads CASSEQIPYNEQFF. DNA of the CDR3: TGTGCCAGCAGTGAGCAGATACCTTACAATGAGCAGTTCTTC.

The chain links TRBV12-5 to TRBJ2-1; D possibly corresponds to TRBD2 (6 bases). CDR1 is LGHNT, CDR2 FRNRAP, per germline. V was trimmed by 1 base and J by 12 bases, leaving 22 bases between them. CDR3 length: 16 amino acids. The CDR3 sequence: CASGLARPAVRGGQFF. CDR3 DNA: TGTGCTAGTGGTTTGGCTCGCCCGGCGGTCCGGGGAGGGCAGTTCTTC.